This T cell receptor beta chain was identified during a study of shared clonotypes between healthy human individuals. General study results and limits: Naive subsets usually exceeded memory subsets in estimated richness. Generation of non-shared clonotypes was less probable than generation of clonotypes shared by all four donors.

The material for each subset, its genomic DNA, was split evenly across several immunoSEQ plates. Per the study methods: Filtering differed because ImmunoSEQ produced junction-only sequences that carried no quality scores. Using immunoSEQ multiplex PCR, the repertoire was profiled, and TCRdb retains in-frame clones only, with some absent. That table furnishes V, J and clone size, whereas the DNA furnished D and trimming. Of approximately 1.4 million clones in the sample, 98% were seen once. Comment on this clone: Its antigen is not identified.

Sequenced input: naive CD4+ T cells sorted from blood. Subset indicated: CD45RA+ positively selected. This TCR came from a young man in good health.

The CDR3 nucleotides read TGTGCCAGCAGCGCGCAGGGAGGCCCACAAGAGACCCAGTACTTC. This codes for CASSAQGGPQETQYF. The rearrangement links TRBV25-1 to TRBJ2-5; D possibly corresponds to TRBD2 (6 bases). The V gene lost 6 bases and the J gene lost 2 bases, with 16 bases spanning the gap. This CDR3 comprises 15 residues. Germline V gene data show CDR1 as MGHDK and CDR2 as SYGVNS.